This TCR beta chain was profiled in a study of identical twins. With 0 bases removed from V and 9 bases from J, the gap between germline ends came to 15 bases. This CDR3 has 15 residues. Germline V gene sequence: CDR1 LGHNA, CDR2 YNFKEQ. Healthy Caucasians, and only they, were the donors. TCRdb re-derived calls from the 5' RACE reads in MiXCR, one entry per CDR3 protein. The sample has a few hundred thousand distinct CDR3 sequences, around 15% seen once. These sequences were also reported in another study, on yellow fever vaccine responses in identical twins.

The sequenced material came from CD4+ T cells sorted from blood. The chain couples TRBV4-2 to TRBJ1-5, with TRBD1 as a possible D gene (5 bases). The source of this sequence is a young woman in good health. CDR3 loop: CASSQEVDSLAPQHF. DNA for the CDR3: TGTGCCAGCAGCCAAGAGGTAGACAGCCTCGCGCCCCAGCATTTT.